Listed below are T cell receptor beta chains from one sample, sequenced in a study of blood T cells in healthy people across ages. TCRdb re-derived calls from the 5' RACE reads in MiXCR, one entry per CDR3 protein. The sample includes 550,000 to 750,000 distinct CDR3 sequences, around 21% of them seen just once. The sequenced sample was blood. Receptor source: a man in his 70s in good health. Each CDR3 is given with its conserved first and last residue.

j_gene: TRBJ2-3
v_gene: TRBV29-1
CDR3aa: CSVEKSGSVDTQYF

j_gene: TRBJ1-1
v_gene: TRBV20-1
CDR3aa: CSAGSVNTEAFF

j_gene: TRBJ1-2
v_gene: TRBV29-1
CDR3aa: CSVEEGGTAILYGYTF

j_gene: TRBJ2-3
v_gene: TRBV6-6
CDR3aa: CASSGQGSDTQYF

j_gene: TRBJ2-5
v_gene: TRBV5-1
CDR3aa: CASSLGSGPRETQYF

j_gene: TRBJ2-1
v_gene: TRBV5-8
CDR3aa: CASRRASRGTYNEQFF

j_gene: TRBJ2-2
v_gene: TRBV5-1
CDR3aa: CASSLAGGDTGELFF

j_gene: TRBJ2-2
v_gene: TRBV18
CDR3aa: CASSPTSGANTGELFF

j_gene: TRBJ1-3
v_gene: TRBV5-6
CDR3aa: CANSLPSSGNTIYF

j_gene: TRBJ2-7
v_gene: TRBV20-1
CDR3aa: CSARDRAGVREQYF

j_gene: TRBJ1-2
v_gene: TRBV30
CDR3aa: CAWAGGHYGYTF

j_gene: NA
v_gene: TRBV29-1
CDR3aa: CSALTGDRNEQFF

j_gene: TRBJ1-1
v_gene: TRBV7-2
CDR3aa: CAGRPTGYVTEAFF

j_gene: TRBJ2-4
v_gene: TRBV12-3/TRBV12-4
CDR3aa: CASSGEGIVRNIQYF

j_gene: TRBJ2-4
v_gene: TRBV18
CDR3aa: CASSPTSGRFNIQYF

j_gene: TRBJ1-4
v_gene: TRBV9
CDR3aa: CASSVGPDRALNEKLFF

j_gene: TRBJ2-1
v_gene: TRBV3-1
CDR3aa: CGSSQEVEGYEQFF

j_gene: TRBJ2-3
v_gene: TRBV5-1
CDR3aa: CASSSQGTRGDTQYF

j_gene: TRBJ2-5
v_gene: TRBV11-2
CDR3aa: CASSSLSSGPQETQYF

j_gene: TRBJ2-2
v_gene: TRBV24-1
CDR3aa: CATSELPGGELFF

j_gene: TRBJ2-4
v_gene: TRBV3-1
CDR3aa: CASSSGGIQYF

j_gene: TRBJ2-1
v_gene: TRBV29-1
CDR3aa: CSVGREASYNEQFF

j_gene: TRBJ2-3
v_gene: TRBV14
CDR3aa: CASSQREFTDTQYF

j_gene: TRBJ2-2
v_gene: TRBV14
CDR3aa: CASSHRGSNTGELFF

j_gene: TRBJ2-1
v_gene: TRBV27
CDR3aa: CASSLSRNSYNEQFF

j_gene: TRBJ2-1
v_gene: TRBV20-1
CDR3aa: CSAMTGSYNEQFF

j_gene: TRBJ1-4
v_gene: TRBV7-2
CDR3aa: CASSPRGRGTNEKLFF

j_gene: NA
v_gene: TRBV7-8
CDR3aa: CASSLGLTDNEQFF

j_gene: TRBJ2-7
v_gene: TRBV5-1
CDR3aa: CASSLGRGASGDEQYF

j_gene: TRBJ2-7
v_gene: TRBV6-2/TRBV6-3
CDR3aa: CASSYATSYEQYF

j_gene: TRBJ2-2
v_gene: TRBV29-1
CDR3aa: CSVGTGGTGELFF

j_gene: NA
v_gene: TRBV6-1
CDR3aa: CASSPDPGRSHNEQFF

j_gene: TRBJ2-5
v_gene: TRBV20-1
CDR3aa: CSARDQRTSIETQYF

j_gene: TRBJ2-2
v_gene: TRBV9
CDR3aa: CASSVGASGTHAGELFF

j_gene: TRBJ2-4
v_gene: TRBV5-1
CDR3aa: CASSFSGYGKNIQYF

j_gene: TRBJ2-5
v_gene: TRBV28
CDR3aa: CASRFTAPRETQYF

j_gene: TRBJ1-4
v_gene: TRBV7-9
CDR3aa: CASSLEQLNEKLFF

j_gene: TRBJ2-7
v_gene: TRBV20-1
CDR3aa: CGAEQRQGVREQYF

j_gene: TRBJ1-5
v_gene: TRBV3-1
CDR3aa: CASSPGTGFNQPQHF

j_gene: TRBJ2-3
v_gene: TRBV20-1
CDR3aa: CSARGTEDTQYF

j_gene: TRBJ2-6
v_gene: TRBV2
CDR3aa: CASSEESSGANVLTF

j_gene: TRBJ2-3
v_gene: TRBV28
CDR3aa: CATSRRQGRTDTQYF

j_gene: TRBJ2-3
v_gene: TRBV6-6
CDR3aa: CASSYRRDRASDTQYF

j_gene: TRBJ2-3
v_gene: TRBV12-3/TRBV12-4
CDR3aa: CASSFFGTGGTDTEYF

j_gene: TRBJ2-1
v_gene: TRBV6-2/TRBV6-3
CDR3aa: CASSYSWTAPNNEQFF

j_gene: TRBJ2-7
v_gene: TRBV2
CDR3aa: CASSRRQGLYEQYF

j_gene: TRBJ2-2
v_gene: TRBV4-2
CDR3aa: CASSQVSSGRRGTGELFF

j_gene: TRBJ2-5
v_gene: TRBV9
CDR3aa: CASSGTGETQYF

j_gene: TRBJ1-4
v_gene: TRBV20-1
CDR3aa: CSASQRTGREKLFF

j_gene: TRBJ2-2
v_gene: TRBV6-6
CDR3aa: CASRVAGANTGELFF

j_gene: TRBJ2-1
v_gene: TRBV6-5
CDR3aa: CASSYQEYNEQFF

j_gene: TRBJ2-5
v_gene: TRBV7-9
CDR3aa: CASNATLQETQYF

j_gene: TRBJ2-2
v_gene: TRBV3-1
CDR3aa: CASSPYRDSRGSGELFF